This passage covers 12 T cell receptor beta chains from one sample sequenced in a study of blood T cells in healthy people across ages. A second PCR, run for 7 to 11 cycles, used a sample-barcoded 5' primer plus a J-beta primer mix. Each CDR3 protein gets one entry after TCRdb re-called the 5' RACE reads with MiXCR. This sample has about 1.6 million distinct CDR3 sequences, with 34% found just once. Input material: blood. The receptors derive from a woman aged 25 to 45 in good health.

The CDR3 loop is CASSLAVTETNYGYTF. Written as DNA, the CDR3 is TGCGCCAGCAGCTTGGCCGTAACGGAGACTAACTATGGCTACACCTTC. The V call is TRBV5-1, the J call TRBJ1-2; D call uncertain. Germline V gene data show CDR1 as SGHRS and CDR2 as YFSETQ. Trimming pared 0 bases from V and 0 bases from J, leaving 12 bases between. The CDR3 totals 16 residues.

This clonotype was counted ten times or more. The rearrangement uses TRBV5-6 and TRBJ2-1; the match to TRBD1 covers 8 bases. With 0 bases clipped from V and 9 bases from J, the junction kept 5 bases outside the gene matches. The CDR3 runs 14 residues. Germline V gene data show CDR1 as SGHDT and CDR2 as YYEEEE. CDR3 region: CASSLVLQGGEQFF. The CDR3 DNA follows: TGTGCCAGCAGCTTGGTGTTACAGGGGGGTGAGCAGTTCTTC.

The chain has TRBV2 and TRBJ2-1; 12 bases map to TRBD2. CDR3 length equals 15 residues. The trim removed 10 bases at V and 8 bases at J, leaving 12 bases unmatched. Germline CDR1 and CDR2: SNHLY and FYNNEI. The CDR3 loop reads CATTLLAGGGDEQFF. The CDR3 nucleotides read TGTGCCACCACATTACTAGCGGGAGGAGGCGATGAGCAGTTCTTC.

This clonotype was counted a few times. The CDR3 bases are TGTGCCAGCAGTCCGGACAGGGGGCTCTATGGCTACACCTTC. Amino acids: CASSPDRGLYGYTF. The V call is TRBV27, the J call TRBJ1-2, with TRBD1 matching over 11 bases. The CDR3 is made up of 14 amino acids. CDR1 and CDR2 from the germline V gene are MNHEY and SMNVEV (reference sequence). The trim removed 5 bases at V and 4 bases at J, leaving 3 bases unmatched.

This clonotype has only a few counts. The chain carries TRBV7-9 and TRBJ1-6; D is perhaps TRBD1 (5 bases). V was trimmed by 3 bases and J by 7 bases, leaving 10 bases between them. Germline assignment: CDR1 SEHNR and CDR2 FQNEAQ (reference sequence). This CDR3 is 14 amino acids long. For the CDR3, the DNA is TGTGCCAGCAGCTTGACAGAGCAGAATTCACCCCTCCACTTT. It codes for CASSLTEQNSPLHF. Supplemented by reference TRBV7-9 and TRBJ1-6, the full variable domain reads DTGVSQNPRHKITKRGQNVTFRCDPISEHNRLYWYRQTLGQGPEFLTYFQNEAQLEKSRLLSDRFSAERPKGSFSTLEIQRTEQGDSAMYLCASSLTEQNSPLHFGNGTRLTVT.

The gene calls are TRBV7-6 and TRBJ1-6; a possible D gene is TRBD1 (6 bases). The length of the CDR3 is 16 residues. Germline V CDR1 and CDR2: SGHVS, FNYEAQ. Trimming cost V 1 base and J 7 bases, with 14 bases left between them. The CDR3, as DNA: TGTGCCAGCAGCTTAGGGCAGGGGCCGGGGAATTCACCCCTCCACTTT. This gives the protein CASSLGQGPGNSPLHF.

The sample holds a few counts of this clonotype. A junction boundary mismatches the germline segment, possibly from a read error. The chain links TRBV28 to TRBJ2-4; 8 bases fit TRBD2. The J call could be wrong; TRBJ2-7 is a better fit for the DNA end. Per germline, CDR1 MDHEN and CDR2 SYDVKM. The CDR3 length is 16 residues. As DNA, the CDR3 is TGTGCCAGCAGTCCGGTAGCGGGACTGATCTCCTGCGAGCAGTACTTC. Its translation is CASSPVAGLISCEQYF.

This clonotype occurred many times. The chain combines TRBV7-8 with TRBJ2-5, with D perhaps given as TRBD1 or TRBD2 (6 bases each). CDR1 and CDR2 from the germline V gene are SGHVS and FQNEAQ. This CDR3 contains 13 residues. The V and J ends lost 10 bases and 5 bases respectively, with 17 bases between them. The DNA for the CDR3 is TGTGCCACCTCTGGGGGGCGCTTGGAGACCCAGTACTTC. Its translation: CATSGGRLETQYF. The full variable domain, completed using reference TRBV7-8 and TRBJ2-5, is GAGVSQSPRYKVAKRGQDVALRCDPISGHVSLFWYQQALGQGPEFLTYFQNEAQLDKSGLPSDRFFAERPEGSVSTLKIQRTQQEDSAVYLCATSGGRLETQYFGPGTRLLVL.

V and J are TRBV3-1 and TRBJ2-5, with unresolved D. Trimming cost V 0 bases and J 7 bases, with 9 bases left between them. CDR1 and CDR2 (germline): LGHDT, YNNKEL (reference sequence). The CDR3 spans 13 residues. The CDR3 DNA is TGTGCCAGCAGCCAAGATGAGGTGGCGACCCAGTACTTC. Its protein is CASSQDEVATQYF.

This sequence joins TRBV28 and TRBJ2-4; D is uncertain. Per germline, CDR1 MDHEN and CDR2 SYDVKM. The CDR3 consists of 14 residues. Trimming removed 4 bases from V and 9 bases from J, with 16 bases in between. The CDR3 nucleotides read TGTGCCAGCAGTTCGGTCCATATGGATGGCATTCAGTACTTC. Translation gives CASSSVHMDGIQYF.

The rearrangement joins TRBV2 to TRBJ2-3, with a weak D call TRBD1 (6 bases). With 0 bases removed from V and 6 bases from J, the gap between germline ends came to 13 bases. This CDR3 has 15 amino acids. Germline CDR1 is SNHLY and CDR2 is FYNNEI. The CDR3 DNA is TGTGCCAGCAGTGAAGCGGCAGGGGTAGGGGATACGCAGTATTTT. Amino acid sequence: CASSEAAGVGDTQYF.

The CDR3 DNA reads as TGCAGTGCTGGACCCTTAAGTAGCACAGATACGCAGTATTTT. Protein sequence: CSAGPLSSTDTQYF. The chain links TRBV20-1 to TRBJ2-3; D unclear. The length of the CDR3 is 14 residues. Germline loops: CDR1 DFQATT, CDR2 SNEGSKA (reference sequence). Trimming removed 5 bases from V and 0 bases from J, with 12 bases in between.